This section outlines one T cell receptor (beta chain) sequence together with its context. The clone's antigen remains unknown. No per-base quality is available; no much larger clone lies one base away. These data belong to a study of blood T cell repertoires in COVID-19 (dated by TCRdb to the early 2020s). In the study overall: Samples covering the acute and convalescent phases of COVID-19 were provided by collaborators in the United States, Italy and Spain. The prospective study material was composed of cDNA or gDNA derived from T cells, B-cell-depleted T cells, or PBMCs. Deeply sampled blood TCRbeta repertoires from subjects exposed to, actively infected with, or recovered from COVID-19 were included in the dataset. The repertoires were made available in a free public database intended to serve as a resource for research on the immune response to SARS-CoV-2. The samples were drawn from two sources: the first 160 participants of the ongoing ImmuneRACE study, and 950 to 1,500 subjects contributed by 6 global collaborators. A de-identified subject ID, COVID-19 status, age in years and sex were almost always included in the sample metadata. Where available, HLA class I and class II types were taken from metadata supplied by the sample provider and were not determined by assay-based typing.

V is pruned by 5 bases and J by 6 bases, leaving 9 bases of the junction without a gene match. The germline V gene encodes CDR1 MDHEN and CDR2 SYDVKM. The CDR3 holds 14 amino acids from the cysteine to the phenylalanine. Kept here is only the CDR3 DNA, which spans 42 bases and is read in frame from base 1. Points the paper makes about the study in general: Clinical and demographic metadata were provided uncurated, with the amount varying by source and participant.

TCRbeta CDR3 regions were amplified from genomic DNA by means of the immunoSEQ Assay, a bias-controlled multiplex PCR. The authors processed their data as follows. The number of nucleated cells in each sample was estimated from the amplification of reference gene primers within the assay. Sequence reads were collapsed and filtered to measure the absolute abundance of every unique TCRbeta CDR3 rearrangement. For each sample, productive Simpson clonality was calculated as the square root of Simpson's diversity index across productive rearrangements. TCRdb took over this immuneACCESS table, retaining in-frame rearrangements with V and J assigned. Such tables are incomplete; in checked studies, under half of the missing clones stem from an unresolved V gene, and the remainder is unexplained. V and J calls and clone size are those listed in that table; D and trimming were worked out from the DNA. Across this sample there are some 200,000 clones, with just over 85% seen only once. The ten biggest clones cover 1.5% of the sample.

Collaborating institutions collected whole blood in K2EDTA tubes following their own protocols. Collaborator samples were shipped for TCRbeta analysis as frozen whole blood, isolated PBMCs, or DNA extracted from either sample type. The sample was peripheral blood. The receptor's source is a man between 18 and 35 years old with active or convalescent COVID-19. The chain is encoded by TRBV28 joined to TRBJ2-7; TRBD2 fits 8 bases in the junction. The CDR3 reads CASSSSGAQVEQYF. The base sequence is TGTGCCAGCAGTAGTAGCGGGGCCCAGGTCGAGCAGTACTTC.